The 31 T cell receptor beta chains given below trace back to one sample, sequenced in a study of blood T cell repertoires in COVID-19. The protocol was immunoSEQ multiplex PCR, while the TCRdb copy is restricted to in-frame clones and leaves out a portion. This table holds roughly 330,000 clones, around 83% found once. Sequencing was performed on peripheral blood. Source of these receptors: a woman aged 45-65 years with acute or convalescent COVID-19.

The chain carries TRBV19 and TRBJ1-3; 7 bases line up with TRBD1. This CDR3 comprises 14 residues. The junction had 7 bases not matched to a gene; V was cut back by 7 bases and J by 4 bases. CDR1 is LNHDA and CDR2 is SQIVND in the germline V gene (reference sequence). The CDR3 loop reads CASKKTGPGNTIYF. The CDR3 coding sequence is TGTGCCAGTAAAAAGACAGGGCCCGGAAACACCATATATTTT. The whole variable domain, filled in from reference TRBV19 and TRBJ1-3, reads DGGITQSPKYLFRKEGQNVTLSCEQNLNHDAMYWYRQDPGQGLRLIYYSQIVNDFQKGDIAEGYSVSREKKESFPLTVTSAQKNPTAFYLCASKKTGPGNTIYFGEGSWLTVV.

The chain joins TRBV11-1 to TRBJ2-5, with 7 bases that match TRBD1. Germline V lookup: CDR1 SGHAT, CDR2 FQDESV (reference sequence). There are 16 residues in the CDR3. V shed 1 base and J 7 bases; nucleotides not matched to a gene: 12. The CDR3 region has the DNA TGTGCCAGCAGCTTAGGACAGGGCAACCGTTATGGGACCCAGTACTTC. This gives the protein CASSLGQGNRYGTQYF.

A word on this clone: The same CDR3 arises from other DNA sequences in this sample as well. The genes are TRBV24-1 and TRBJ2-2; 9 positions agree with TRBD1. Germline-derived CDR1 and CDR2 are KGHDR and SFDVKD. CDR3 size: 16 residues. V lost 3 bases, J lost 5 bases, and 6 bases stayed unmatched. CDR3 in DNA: TGTGCCACCAGTGATCCGGGACAGGGTAGTACCGGGGAGCTGTTTTTT. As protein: CATSDPGQGSTGELFF.

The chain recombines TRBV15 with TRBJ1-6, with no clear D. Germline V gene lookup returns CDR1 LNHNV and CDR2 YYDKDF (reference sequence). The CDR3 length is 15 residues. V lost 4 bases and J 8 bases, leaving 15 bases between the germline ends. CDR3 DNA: TGTGCCACCAGCACCCGCGGAGGGTGGGATTCACCCCTCCACTTT. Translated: CATSTRGGWDSPLHF. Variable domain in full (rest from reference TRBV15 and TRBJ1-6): DAMVIQNPRYQVTQFGKPVTLSCSQTLNHNVMYWYQQKSSQAPKLLFHYYDKDFNNEADTPDNFQSRRPNTSFCFLDIRSPGLGDTAMYLCATSTRGGWDSPLHFGNGTRLTVT.

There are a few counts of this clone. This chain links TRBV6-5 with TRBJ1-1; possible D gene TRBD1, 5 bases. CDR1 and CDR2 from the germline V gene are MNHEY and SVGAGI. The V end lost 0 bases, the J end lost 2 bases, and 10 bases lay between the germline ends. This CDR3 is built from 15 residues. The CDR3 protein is CASSYSRQLNTEAFF. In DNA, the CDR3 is TGTGCCAGCAGTTACTCGAGACAGCTAAACACTGAAGCTTTCTTT.

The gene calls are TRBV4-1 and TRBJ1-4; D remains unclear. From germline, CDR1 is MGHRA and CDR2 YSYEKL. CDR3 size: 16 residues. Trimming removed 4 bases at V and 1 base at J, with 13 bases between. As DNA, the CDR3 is TGCGCCAGCAGCCGAGAGGGAGCTATAACTAATGAAAAACTGTTTTTT. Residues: CASSREGAITNEKLFF.

CDR3 sequence (DNA): TGTGCCAGTAGTCAACCCGCCGCGGATGAAAAACTGTTTTTT. This encodes CASSQPAADEKLFF. The gene calls are TRBV19 and TRBJ1-4; D is undetermined. The CDR3 runs to 14 residues. The V end lost 5 bases, the J end lost 6 bases, and 13 bases lay between the germline ends. Germline V CDR1 and CDR2: LNHDA, SQIVND (reference sequence).

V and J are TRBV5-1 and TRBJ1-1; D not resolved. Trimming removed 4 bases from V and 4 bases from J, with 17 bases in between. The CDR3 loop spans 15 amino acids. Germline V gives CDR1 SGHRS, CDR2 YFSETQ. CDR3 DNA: TGCGCCAGCAGCGCGCAGACAACACAAGGCACTGAAGCTTTCTTT. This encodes CASSAQTTQGTEAFF.

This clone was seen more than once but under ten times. As DNA, the CDR3 is TGTGCCAGCAGCTTATCGTACGACAGGGGCGGCGAGCAGTTCTTC. Its protein product is CASSLSYDRGGEQFF. The chain is built from TRBV7-2 and TRBJ2-1, with TRBD1 matching over 8 bases. Germline V lookup: CDR1 SGHTA, CDR2 FQGNSA. Trimming removed 2 bases from V and 10 bases from J; junction bases left unmatched: 10. The CDR3 is 15 amino acids. Combining the CDR3 with reference TRBV7-2 and TRBJ2-1 gives the whole variable domain GAGVSQSPSNKVTEKGKDVELRCDPISGHTALYWYRQSLGQGLEFLIYFQGNSAPDKSGLPSDRFSAERTGGSVSTLTIQRTQQEDSAVYLCASSLSYDRGGEQFFGPGTRLTVL.

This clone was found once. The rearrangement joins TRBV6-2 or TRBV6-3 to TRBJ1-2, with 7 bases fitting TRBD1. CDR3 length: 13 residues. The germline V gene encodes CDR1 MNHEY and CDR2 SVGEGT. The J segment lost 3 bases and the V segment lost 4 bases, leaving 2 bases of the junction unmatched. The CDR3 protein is CASSSGQYYGYTF. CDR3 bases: TGTGCCAGCAGTTCGGGACAGTACTATGGCTACACCTTC.

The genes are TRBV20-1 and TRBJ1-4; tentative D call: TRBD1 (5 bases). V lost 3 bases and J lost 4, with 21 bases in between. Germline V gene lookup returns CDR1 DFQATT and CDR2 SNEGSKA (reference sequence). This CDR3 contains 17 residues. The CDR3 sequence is CSASGTAVGALNEKLFF. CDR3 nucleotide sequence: TGCAGTGCTAGTGGAACGGCCGTAGGGGCACTTAATGAAAAACTGTTTTTT.

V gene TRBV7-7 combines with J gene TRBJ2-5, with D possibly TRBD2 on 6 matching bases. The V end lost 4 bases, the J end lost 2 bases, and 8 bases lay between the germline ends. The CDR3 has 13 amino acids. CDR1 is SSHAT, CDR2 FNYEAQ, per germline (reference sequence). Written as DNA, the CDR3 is TGTGCCAGCAGCTCGGCGGGACAAGAGACCCAGTACTTC. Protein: CASSSAGQETQYF.

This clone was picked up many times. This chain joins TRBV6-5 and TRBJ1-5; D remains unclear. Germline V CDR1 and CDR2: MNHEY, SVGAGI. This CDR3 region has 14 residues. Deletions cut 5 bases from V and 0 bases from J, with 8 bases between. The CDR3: CASSNLYSNQPQHF. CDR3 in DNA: TGTGCCAGCAGTAACTTATATAGCAATCAGCCCCAGCATTTT.

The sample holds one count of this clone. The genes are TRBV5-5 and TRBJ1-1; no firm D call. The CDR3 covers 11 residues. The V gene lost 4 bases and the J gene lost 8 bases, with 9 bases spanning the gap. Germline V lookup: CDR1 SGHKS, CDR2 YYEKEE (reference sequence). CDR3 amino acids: CASSPGIEAFF. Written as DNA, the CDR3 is TGTGCCAGCAGCCCGGGGATCGAAGCTTTCTTT.

CDR3 sequence: CASGDRGNYGYTF. In DNA, the CDR3 is TGTGCCAGCGGGGACAGGGGCAACTATGGCTACACCTTC. V usage is TRBV5-4 and J usage is TRBJ1-2; 10 bases fit TRBD1. CDR1 and CDR2 from the germline V gene are SGHNT and YYREEE (reference sequence). This CDR3 is built from 13 residues. Unmatched junction bases numbered 2, after V lost 7 bases and J lost 2 bases. Full variable domain (rest looked up from reference TRBV5-4 and TRBJ1-2): ETGVTQSPTHLIKTRGQQVTLRCSSQSGHNTVSWYQQALGQGPQFIFQYYREEENGRGNFPPRFSGLQFPNYSSELNVNALELDDSALYLCASGDRGNYGYTFGSGTRLTVV.

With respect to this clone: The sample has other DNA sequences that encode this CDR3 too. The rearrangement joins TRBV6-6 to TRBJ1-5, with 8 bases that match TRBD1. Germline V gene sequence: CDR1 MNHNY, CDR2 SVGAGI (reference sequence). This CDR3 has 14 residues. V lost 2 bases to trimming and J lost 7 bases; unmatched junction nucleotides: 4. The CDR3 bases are TGTGCCAGCAGTTACGGACAGGGTGGCCAGCCCCAGCATTTT. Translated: CASSYGQGGQPQHF.

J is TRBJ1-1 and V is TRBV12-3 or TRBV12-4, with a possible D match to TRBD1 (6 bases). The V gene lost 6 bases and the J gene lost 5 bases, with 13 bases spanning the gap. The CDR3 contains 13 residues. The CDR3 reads CASRVGGWTEAFF. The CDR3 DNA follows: TGTGCCAGCAGGGTAGGGGGTTGGACTGAAGCTTTCTTT.

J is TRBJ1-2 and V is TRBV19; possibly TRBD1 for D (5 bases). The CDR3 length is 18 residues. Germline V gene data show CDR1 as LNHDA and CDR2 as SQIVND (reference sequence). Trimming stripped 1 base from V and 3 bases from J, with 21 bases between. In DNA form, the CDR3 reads TGTGCCAGTAGTATAGTAGGAGGGACCAGGGATCCCGACTATGGCTACACCTTC. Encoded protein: CASSIVGGTRDPDYGYTF.

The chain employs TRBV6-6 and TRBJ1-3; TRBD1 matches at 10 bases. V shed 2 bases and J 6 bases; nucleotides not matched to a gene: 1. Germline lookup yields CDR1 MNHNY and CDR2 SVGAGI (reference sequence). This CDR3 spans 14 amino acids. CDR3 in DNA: TGTGCCAGCAGTTACGGGACAGGGGTAAACACCATATATTTT. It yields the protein CASSYGTGVNTIYF.

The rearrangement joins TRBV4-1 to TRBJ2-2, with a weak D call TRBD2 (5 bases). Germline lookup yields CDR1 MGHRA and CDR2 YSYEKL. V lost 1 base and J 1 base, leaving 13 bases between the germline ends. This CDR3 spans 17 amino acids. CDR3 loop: CASSQGVLGLNTGELFF. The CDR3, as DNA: TGCGCCAGCAGCCAAGGGGTCCTCGGACTGAACACCGGGGAGCTGTTTTTT.

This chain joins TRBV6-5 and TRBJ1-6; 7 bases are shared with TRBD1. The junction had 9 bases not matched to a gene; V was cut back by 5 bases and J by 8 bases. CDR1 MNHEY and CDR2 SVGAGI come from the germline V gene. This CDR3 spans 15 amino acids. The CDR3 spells CASSNNRGRDSPLHF. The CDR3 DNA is TGTGCCAGCAGTAACAACAGGGGTAGGGATTCACCCCTCCACTTT.

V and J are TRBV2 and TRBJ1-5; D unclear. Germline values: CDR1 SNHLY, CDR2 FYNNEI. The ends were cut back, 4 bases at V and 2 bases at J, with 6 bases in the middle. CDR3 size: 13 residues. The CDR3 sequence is CASSAPGNQPQHF. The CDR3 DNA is TGTGCCAGCAGTGCCCCAGGCAATCAGCCCCAGCATTTT.

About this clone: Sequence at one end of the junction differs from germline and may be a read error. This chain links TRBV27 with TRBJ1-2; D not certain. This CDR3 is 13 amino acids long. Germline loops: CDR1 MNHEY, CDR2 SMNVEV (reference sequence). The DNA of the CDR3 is TGTACCAGCAGTTTAAGCGGGTACTATGGCTACACCTTC. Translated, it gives CTSSLSGYYGYTF.

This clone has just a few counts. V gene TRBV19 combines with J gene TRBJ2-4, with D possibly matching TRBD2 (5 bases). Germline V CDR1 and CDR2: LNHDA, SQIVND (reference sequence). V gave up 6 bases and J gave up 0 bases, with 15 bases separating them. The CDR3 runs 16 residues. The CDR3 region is CASSSRDHLAKNIQYF. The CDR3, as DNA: TGTGCCAGTAGCTCCCGGGATCATCTAGCCAAAAACATTCAGTACTTC.

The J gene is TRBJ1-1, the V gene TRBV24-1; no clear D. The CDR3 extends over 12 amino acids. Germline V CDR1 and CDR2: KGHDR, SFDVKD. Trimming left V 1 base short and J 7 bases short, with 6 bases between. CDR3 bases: TGTGCCACCAGTGATTTCGGTCGTGAAGCTTTCTTT. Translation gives CATSDFGREAFF.

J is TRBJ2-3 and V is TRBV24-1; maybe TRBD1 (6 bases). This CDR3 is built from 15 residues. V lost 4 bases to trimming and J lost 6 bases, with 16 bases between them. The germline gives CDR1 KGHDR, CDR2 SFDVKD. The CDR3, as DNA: TGTGCCACCAGTGACCCACAGGGTTCGGCGGATACGCAGTATTTT. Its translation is CATSDPQGSADTQYF.

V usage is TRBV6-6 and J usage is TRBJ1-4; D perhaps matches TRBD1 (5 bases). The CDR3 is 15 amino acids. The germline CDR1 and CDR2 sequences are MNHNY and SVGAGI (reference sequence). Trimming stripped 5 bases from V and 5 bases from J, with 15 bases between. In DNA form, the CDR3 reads TGTGCCAGCAGTCCTGTGACAGCGGGAAATGAAAAACTGTTTTTT. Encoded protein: CASSPVTAGNEKLFF.

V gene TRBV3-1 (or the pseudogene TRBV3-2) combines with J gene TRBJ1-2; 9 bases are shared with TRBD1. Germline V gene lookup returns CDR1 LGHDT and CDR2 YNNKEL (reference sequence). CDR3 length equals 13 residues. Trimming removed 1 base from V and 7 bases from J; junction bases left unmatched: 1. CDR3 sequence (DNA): TGTGCCAGCAGCCAAGGGGACAGGGCTGGCTACACCTTC. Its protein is CASSQGDRAGYTF.

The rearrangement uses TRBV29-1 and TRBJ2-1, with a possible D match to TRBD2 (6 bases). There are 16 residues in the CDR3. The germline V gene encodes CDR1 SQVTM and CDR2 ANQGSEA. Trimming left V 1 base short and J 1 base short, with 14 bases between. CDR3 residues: CSVEGERVPSYNEQFF. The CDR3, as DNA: TGCAGCGTTGAAGGGGAGCGGGTTCCTTCCTACAATGAGCAGTTCTTC.

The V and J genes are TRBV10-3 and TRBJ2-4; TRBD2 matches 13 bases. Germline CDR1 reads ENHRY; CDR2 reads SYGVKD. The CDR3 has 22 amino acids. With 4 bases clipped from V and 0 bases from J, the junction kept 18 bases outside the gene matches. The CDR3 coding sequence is TGTGCCATCAGTGCGTTCGGGGGGACTAGCGGGAACCCCTTGATAGCCAAAAACATTCAGTACTTC. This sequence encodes CAISAFGGTSGNPLIAKNIQYF.

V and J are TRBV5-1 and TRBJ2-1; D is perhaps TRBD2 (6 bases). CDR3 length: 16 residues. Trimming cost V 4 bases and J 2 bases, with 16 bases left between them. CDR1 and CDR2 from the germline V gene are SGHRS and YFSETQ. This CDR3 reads CASSGGTAGPYNEQFF. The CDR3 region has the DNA TGCGCCAGCAGCGGGGGGACCGCGGGGCCCTACAATGAGCAGTTCTTC.